This T cell receptor beta chain comes out of a study of long-term antiretroviral therapy in people with HIV. Running of the v3.0 immunoSEQ assay took place at survey level. Repertoires were generated with immunoSEQ multiplex PCR, while TCRdb's copy carries only in-frame clones and drops some. This table holds 30,000 to 40,000 clones, roughly nine tenths found once. This specimen consisted of unsorted PBMCs, obtained 1.1 years after starting antiretroviral therapy. This TCR came from a man younger than 35 with HIV.

For the CDR3, the DNA is TGTGCCAGCAGCGTAGGAGGGCTCCAAGAGACCCAGTACTTC. Its translation: CASSVGGLQETQYF. V gene TRBV9 combines with J gene TRBJ2-5, with D possibly being TRBD2 (5 bases). The CDR3 contains 14 residues. Deletions cut 0 bases from V and 1 base from J, with 7 bases between. CDR1 is SGDLS and CDR2 is YYNGEE in the germline V gene.